This T cell receptor beta chain came from a study of blood T cell repertoires in COVID-19. Background on the study: Both acute and convalescent COVID-19 samples were obtained from the United States, Italy and Spain.

Germline assignment: CDR1 SEHNR and CDR2 FQNEAQ (reference sequence). Trimming cost V 3 bases and J 8 bases, with 13 bases left between them. This CDR3 has 14 amino acids. The method was immunoSEQ multiplex PCR; TCRdb's version includes in-frame clones alone and lacks a portion of them. The sample carries a few hundred thousand clones, roughly 86% recorded once. Sequences were obtained from PBMCs or T cells enriched from blood (not recorded which). The origin of this receptor is a woman between 45 and 60 years old who had been exposed to COVID-19. The J gene is TRBJ1-4, the V gene TRBV7-9, with D possibly being TRBD1 (5 bases). Here the CDR3 DNA reads TGTGCCAGCAGCTTTGATAGGGGAACAGAAAAACTGTTTTTT. Its protein is CASSFDRGTEKLFF.